This T cell receptor (beta chain) stems from a study of spatial heterogeneity in lung cancer. On the study more broadly: Each time, sequencing found more beta-chain sequences than alpha-chain sequences. The mean occurrence of each unique TCR and UMI combination in raw reads exceeded eight.

CDR1 is SGDLS, CDR2 YYNGEE, per germline. V gave up 3 bases and J gave up 4 bases, with 12 bases separating them. The CDR3 covers 14 residues. Study-wide findings and caveats: At resection, ubiquitous expanded tumor TCRs appeared in blood more than at follow-up.

With regard to this clonotype: As yet, its antigen is unknown.

TCRdb ran MiXCR on the 5' RACE reads and lists one entry per CDR3 protein. This sample has tens of thousands of distinct CDR3 sequences; about 12% occur once, and the top ten carry over 40%. The time point was: sample taken at primary tumor resection. Sequencing covered unsorted whole RNA taken from tumor, nontumor lung or frozen PBMC. The cohort: 70 to 85 early-stage, untreated non-small cell lung cancer patients. This chain links TRBV9 with TRBJ2-3; no clear D gene. The sample here was PBMCs, taken at surgery. The receptor was derived from a male donor with early-stage non-small cell lung cancer. This CDR3 reads CASSETPRADTQYF. DNA for the CDR3: TGTGCCAGCAGCGAGACTCCCCGGGCAGATACGCAGTATTTT.